The rows below give T cell receptor beta chains drawn from one sample of a study of T cells in localized non-small cell lung cancer. Generated by immunoSEQ multiplex PCR, the TCRdb table keeps only in-frame clones and is missing some. Among 15,000 to 20,000 clones listed, 85% to 90% were seen once. The specimen comprised peripheral blood mononuclear cells, sampled before any cancer treatment. The receptors shown here come from a woman between 35 and 75 years old with stage III lung adenocarcinoma. Both conserved end residues are part of each CDR3. Each record gives: J gene, CDR3 length, V gene, clone size, D gene, CDR3 protein, CDR3 DNA. The D gene is left open where the match is weak. Size is stated for part of the rows, as once, few or many counts, or as a class when the clone is expanded.

TRBJ2-6 18 TRBV19 - - CASSILDISSSGANVLTF TGTGCCAGTAGTATTTTGGACATCTCCAGCTCTGGGGCCAACGTCCTGACTTTC
TRBJ2-1 15 TRBV9 - TRBD1 CASSVRDRPYNEQFF TGTGCCAGCAGCGTAAGGGACAGGCCGTACAATGAGCAGTTCTTC
TRBJ2-1 15 TRBV11-3 once TRBD1 CASSPDRVSYNEQFF TGTGCCAGCAGCCCGGACAGGGTCTCCTACAATGAGCAGTTCTTC
TRBJ2-1 13 TRBV30 few TRBD2 CAWRLAGYNEQFF TGTGCCTGGAGACTAGCGGGGTACAATGAGCAGTTCTTC
TRBJ2-5 11 TRBV10-3 few TRBD2 CATSGGETQYF TGTGCCACCTCGGGAGGGGAGACCCAGTACTTC
TRBJ2-2 15 TRBV6-5 few - CASSKPGVNTGELFF TGTGCCAGCAGTAAGCCGGGGGTGAACACCGGGGAGCTGTTTTTT
TRBJ1-5 13 TRBV11-2 - - CASSRGGDQPQHF TGTGCCAGCAGCCGGGGGGGGGATCAGCCCCAGCATTTT
TRBJ2-3 15 TRBV10-3 - - CAISESGLGFATQYF TGTGCCATCAGTGAGTCGGGTTTGGGATTTGCAACGCAGTATTTT
TRBJ1-5 15 TRBV19 - TRBD1 CASSTGQGRSQPQHF TGTGCCAGTAGTACTGGACAGGGGAGGAGTCAGCCCCAGCATTTT
TRBJ1-4 17 TRBV4-1 - TRBD1 CASSQGGIRQGDEKLFF TGCGCCAGCAGCCAGGGCGGGATTAGGCAGGGGGACGAAAAACTGTTTTTT
TRBJ2-7 11 TRBV10-3 - - CAISATGEQYF TGTGCCATCAGTGCCACGGGCGAGCAGTACTTC
TRBJ2-7 17 TRBV19 - TRBD2 CASSQQGPGLATYEQYF TGTGCCAGTAGTCAACAGGGACCGGGACTAGCAACCTACGAGCAGTACTTC
TRBJ1-3 15 TRBV14 - - CASSSDGSSGNTIYF TGTGCCAGCAGCTCGGACGGGAGCTCTGGAAACACCATATATTTT
TRBJ2-5 16 TRBV19 - - CASKVYKGVEQETQYF TGTGCCAGTAAGGTCTACAAGGGAGTTGAACAAGAGACCCAGTACTTC
TRBJ1-1 14 TRBV18 - - CASSPGQTNTEAFF TGTGCCAGCTCCCCCGGACAGACTAACACTGAAGCTTTCTTT
TRBJ2-2 15 TRBV7-8 - TRBD2 CASSPLAGKGRELFF TGTGCCAGCAGCCCTCTAGCGGGAAAGGGGCGGGAGCTGTTTTTT
TRBJ2-6 13 TRBV4-2 - - CASSLPGANVLTF TGTGCCAGCAGCCTTCCTGGGGCCAACGTCCTGACTTTC
TRBJ1-4 14 TRBV5-4 - - CASSLGQRNEKLFF TGTGCCAGCAGCTTGGGACAGCGTAATGAAAAACTGTTTTTT
TRBJ1-1 14 TRBV6-5 - - CASSSTSGYTEAFF TGTGCCAGCAGCTCAACGTCGGGGTACACTGAAGCTTTCTTT
TRBJ1-3 16 TRBV6-6 - TRBD1 CASSATGSTSGNTIYF TGTGCCAGCAGTGCGACAGGGTCGACCTCTGGAAACACCATATATTTT
TRBJ1-4 15 TRBV7-9 - TRBD1 CASSARETGRQKLFF TGTGCCAGCAGTGCCCGAGAGACAGGGAGGCAAAAACTGTTTTTT
TRBJ2-4 14 TRBV2 - - CASSEFGAINIQYF TGTGCCAGCAGTGAGTTCGGGGCCATTAACATTCAGTACTTC
TRBJ2-3 14 TRBV5-1 - - CASSLVAGTDTQYF TGCGCCAGCAGCTTGGTGGCAGGGACCGATACGCAGTATTTT
TRBJ1-5 11 TRBV10-3 - - CAIRGSGPQHF TGTGCCATCAGAGGATCAGGGCCCCAGCATTTT